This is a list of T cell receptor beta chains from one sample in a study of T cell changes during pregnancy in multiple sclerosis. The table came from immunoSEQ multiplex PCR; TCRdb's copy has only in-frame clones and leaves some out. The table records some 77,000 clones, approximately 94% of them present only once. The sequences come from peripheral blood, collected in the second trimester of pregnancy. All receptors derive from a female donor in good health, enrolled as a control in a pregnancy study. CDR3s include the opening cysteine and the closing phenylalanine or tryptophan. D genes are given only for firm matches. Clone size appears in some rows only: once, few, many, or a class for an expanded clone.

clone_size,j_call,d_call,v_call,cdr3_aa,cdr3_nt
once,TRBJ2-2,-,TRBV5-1,CASIPGRGYTGELFF,TGCGCCAGCATTCCCGGCAGGGGATATACCGGGGAGCTGTTTTTT
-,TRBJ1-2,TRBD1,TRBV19,CASSIPRTGADGYTF,TGTGCCAGTAGTATCCCCAGGACAGGGGCGGATGGCTACACCTTC
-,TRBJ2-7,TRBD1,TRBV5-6,CASSSGTGVGEQYF,TGTGCCAGCAGCTCCGGGACAGGGGTGGGCGAGCAGTACTTC
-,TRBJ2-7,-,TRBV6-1,CASEVAGWAYEQYF,TGTGCCAGCGAGGTCGCAGGGTGGGCCTACGAGCAGTACTTC
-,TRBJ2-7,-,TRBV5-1,CASRNAGEAYEQYF,TGCGCCAGCAGAAACGCCGGGGAGGCCTACGAGCAGTACTTC
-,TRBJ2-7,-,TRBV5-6,CASRGTGAYEQYF,TGTGCCAGCAGGGGGACGGGAGCCTACGAGCAGTACTTC
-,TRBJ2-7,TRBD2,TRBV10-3,CAISESGSGGEQYF,TGTGCCATCAGTGAGTCAGGATCGGGGGGCGAGCAGTACTTC
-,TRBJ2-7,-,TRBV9,CASSVGGSYEQYF,TGTGCCAGCAGCGTAGGAGGCTCCTACGAGCAGTACTTC
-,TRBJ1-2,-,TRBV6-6,CASIHRGSNYGYTF,TGTGCCAGCATCCACCGAGGGAGTAACTATGGCTACACCTTC
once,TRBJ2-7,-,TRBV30,CAWSVQSTIPYEQYF,TGTGCCTGGAGTGTACAAAGTACAATTCCCTACGAGCAGTACTTC
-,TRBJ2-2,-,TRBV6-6,CASSPWRELFF,TGTGCCAGCAGCCCCTGGCGGGAGCTGTTTTTT
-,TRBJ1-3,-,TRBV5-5,CASSPFGGLAGNTIYF,TGTGCCAGCAGTCCGTTCGGAGGGCTCGCTGGAAACACCATATATTTT
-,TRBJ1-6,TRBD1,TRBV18,CASSPGTGSYSPLHF,TGTGCCAGCTCACCCGGGACAGGGTCATATTCACCCCTCCACTTT
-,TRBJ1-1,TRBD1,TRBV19,CASREDRENTEAFF,TGTGCCAGTAGGGAGGACAGGGAAAACACTGAAGCTTTCTTT
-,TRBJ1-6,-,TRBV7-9,CAIRRDSNSPLHF,TGTGCCATAAGACGGGACTCTAATTCACCCCTCCACTTT
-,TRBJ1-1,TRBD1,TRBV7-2,CASSGDSMNTEAFF,TGTGCCAGCAGCGGGGACAGTATGAACACTGAAGCTTTCTTT
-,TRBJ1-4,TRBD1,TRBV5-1,CASSETGGREKLFF,TGCGCCAGCAGCGAGACAGGGGGCAGGGAAAAACTGTTTTTT
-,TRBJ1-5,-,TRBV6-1,CASTPLRGNFQPQHF,TGTGCCAGCACCCCCCTAAGGGGGAACTTCCAGCCCCAGCATTTT
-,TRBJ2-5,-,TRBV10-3,CAISDGAVETQYF,TGTGCCATCAGTGATGGGGCAGTAGAGACCCAGTACTTC
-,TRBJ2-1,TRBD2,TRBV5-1,CASSLATSGVKNEQFF,TGCGCCAGCAGCTTGGCAACTAGCGGGGTCAAGAATGAGCAGTTCTTC
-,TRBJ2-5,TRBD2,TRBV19,CASSMGKGLAEETQYF,TGTGCCAGTAGTATGGGTAAGGGACTAGCGGAAGAGACCCAGTACTTC
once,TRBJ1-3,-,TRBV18,CASSPPGVSGNTIYF,TGTGCCAGCTCACCCCCAGGGGTAAGCGGAAACACCATATATTTT
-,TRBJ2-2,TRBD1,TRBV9,CASSVGGQGLVGELFF,TGTGCCAGCAGCGTAGGGGGACAGGGGCTTGTCGGGGAGCTGTTTTTT
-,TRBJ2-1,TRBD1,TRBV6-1,CASRAQGYNEQFF,TGTGCCAGCAGAGCACAGGGGTACAATGAGCAGTTCTTC
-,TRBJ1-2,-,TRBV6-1,CASRGGQGRGYGYTF,TGTGCCAGCCGGGGGGGGCAGGGCAGGGGCTATGGCTACACCTTC
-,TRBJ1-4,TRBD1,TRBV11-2,CASSLVGTGGGQSEKLFF,TGTGCCAGCAGCTTAGTCGGGACAGGGGGGGGCCAGAGCGAAAAACTGTTTTTT
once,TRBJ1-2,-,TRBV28,CASSFIPDSTNYGYTF,TGTGCCAGCAGTTTTATCCCTGACAGTACTAACTATGGCTACACCTTC
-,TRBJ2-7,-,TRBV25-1,CASRYNSYEQYF,TGTGCCAGCCGATATAACAGCTACGAGCAGTACTTC
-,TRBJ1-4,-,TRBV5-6,CASSSDWTARGNEKLFF,TGTGCCAGCAGCTCGGATTGGACAGCGAGGGGGAATGAAAAACTGTTTTTT
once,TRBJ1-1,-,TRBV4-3,CASSQVLDSPDTEAFF,TGCGCCAGCAGCCAAGTCTTAGACAGCCCGGACACTGAAGCTTTCTTT
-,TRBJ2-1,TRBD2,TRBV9,CASSASGSSYNEQFF,TGTGCCAGCAGCGCCAGCGGGAGCTCCTACAATGAGCAGTTCTTC
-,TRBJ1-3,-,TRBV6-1,CASSGGPLGSGNTIYF,TGTGCCAGCAGTGGGGGCCCTCTCGGCTCTGGAAACACCATATATTTT
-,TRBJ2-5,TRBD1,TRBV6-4,CASSAGGAQETQYF,TGTGCCAGCAGCGCAGGGGGCGCCCAAGAGACCCAGTACTTC
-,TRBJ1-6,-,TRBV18,CASSPAGGNNSPLHF,TGTGCCAGCTCACCGGCGGGGGGAAATAATTCACCCCTCCACTTT
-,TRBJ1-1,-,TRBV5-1,CASSLEGLQGPEAFF,TGCGCCAGCAGCTTGGAGGGCCTACAGGGTCCTGAAGCTTTCTTT
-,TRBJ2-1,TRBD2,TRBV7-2,CASSQTLAGQFF,TGTGCCAGCAGCCAGACCTTAGCGGGGCAGTTCTTC
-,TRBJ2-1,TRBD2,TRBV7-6,CASSFTAGADSYNEQFF,TGTGCCAGCAGTTTTACAGCGGGGGCCGACTCCTACAATGAGCAGTTCTTC
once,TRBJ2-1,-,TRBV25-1,CASSSTGSNEQFF,TGTGCCAGCAGCTCAACAGGGTCCAATGAGCAGTTCTTC
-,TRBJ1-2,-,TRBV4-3,CASSQELWASGYTF,TGCGCCAGCAGCCAAGAGTTGTGGGCGAGTGGCTACACCTTC
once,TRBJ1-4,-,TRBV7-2,CASSLSARVEEKLFF,TGTGCCAGCAGCTTATCCGCCAGGGTCGAGGAAAAACTGTTTTTT
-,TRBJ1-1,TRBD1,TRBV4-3,CASSDRAMNTEAFF,TGCGCCAGCAGCGACAGGGCCATGAACACTGAAGCTTTCTTT
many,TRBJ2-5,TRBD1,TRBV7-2,CASSSGQARGETQYF,TGTGCCAGCAGCTCCGGACAGGCGAGGGGGGAGACCCAGTACTTC
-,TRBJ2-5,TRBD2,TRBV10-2,CASRTRAGTETQYF,TGCGCCAGCAGAACCCGAGCGGGGACAGAGACCCAGTACTTC
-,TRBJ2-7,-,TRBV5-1,CASSLVRGSSYEQYF,TGCGCCAGCAGCTTGGTCAGGGGCAGCTCCTACGAGCAGTACTTC
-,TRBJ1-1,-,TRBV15,CATSPSRQTNTEAFF,TGTGCCACCAGCCCGAGCCGACAGACGAACACTGAAGCTTTCTTT
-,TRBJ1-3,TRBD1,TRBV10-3,CAISPGQTQGNTIYF,TGTGCCATCAGCCCGGGACAGACCCAAGGAAACACCATATATTTT
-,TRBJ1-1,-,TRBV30,CAWSTDRNTEAFF,TGTGCCTGGAGTACTGACAGGAACACTGAAGCTTTCTTT
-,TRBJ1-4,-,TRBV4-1,CASSQDREGEKLFF,TGCGCCAGCAGCCAAGACAGGGAGGGTGAAAAACTGTTTTTT
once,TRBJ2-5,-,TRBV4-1,CASSQDTPRTEKRAQYF,TGCGCCAGCAGCCAAGATACCCCAAGGACAGAGAAGAGGGCCCAGTACTTC